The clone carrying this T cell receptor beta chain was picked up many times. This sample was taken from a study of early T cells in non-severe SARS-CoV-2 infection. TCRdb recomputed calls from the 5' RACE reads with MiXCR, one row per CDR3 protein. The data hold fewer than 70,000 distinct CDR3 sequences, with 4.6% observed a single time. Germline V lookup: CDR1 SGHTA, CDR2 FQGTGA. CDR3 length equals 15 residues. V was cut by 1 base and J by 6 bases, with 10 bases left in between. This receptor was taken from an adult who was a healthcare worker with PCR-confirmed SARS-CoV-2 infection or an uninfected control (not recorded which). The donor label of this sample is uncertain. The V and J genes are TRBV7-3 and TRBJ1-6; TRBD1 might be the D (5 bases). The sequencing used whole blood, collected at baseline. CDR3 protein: CASSLMGRGNSPLHF. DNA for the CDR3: TGTGCCAGCAGCTTAATGGGACGGGGTAATTCACCCCTCCACTTT.